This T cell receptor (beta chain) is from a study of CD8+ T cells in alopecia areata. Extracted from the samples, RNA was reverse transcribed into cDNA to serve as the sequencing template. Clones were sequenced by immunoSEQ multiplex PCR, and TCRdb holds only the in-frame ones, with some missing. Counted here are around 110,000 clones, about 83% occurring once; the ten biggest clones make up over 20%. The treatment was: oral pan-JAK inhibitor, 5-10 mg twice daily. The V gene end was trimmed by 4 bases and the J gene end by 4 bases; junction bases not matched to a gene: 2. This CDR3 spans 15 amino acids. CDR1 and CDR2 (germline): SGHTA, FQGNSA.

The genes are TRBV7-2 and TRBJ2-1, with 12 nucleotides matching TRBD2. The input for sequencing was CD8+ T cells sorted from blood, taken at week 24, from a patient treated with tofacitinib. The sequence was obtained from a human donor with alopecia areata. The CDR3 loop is CASSWTSGEYNEQFF. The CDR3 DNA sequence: TGTGCCAGCAGCTGGACTAGCGGGGAATACAATGAGCAGTTCTTC.